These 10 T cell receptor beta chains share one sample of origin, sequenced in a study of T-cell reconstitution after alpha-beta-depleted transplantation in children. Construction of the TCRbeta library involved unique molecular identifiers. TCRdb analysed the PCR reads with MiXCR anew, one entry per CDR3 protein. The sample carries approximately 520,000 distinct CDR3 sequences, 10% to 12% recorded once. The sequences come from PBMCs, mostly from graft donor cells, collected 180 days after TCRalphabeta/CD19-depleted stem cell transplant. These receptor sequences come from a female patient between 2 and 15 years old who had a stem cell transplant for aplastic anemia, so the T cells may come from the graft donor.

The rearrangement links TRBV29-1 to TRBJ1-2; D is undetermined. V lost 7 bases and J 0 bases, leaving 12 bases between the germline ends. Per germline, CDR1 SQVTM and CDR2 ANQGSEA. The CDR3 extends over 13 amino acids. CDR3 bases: TGCAGCGCTCCCAGCCAGTCTAACTATGGCTACACCTTC. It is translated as CSAPSQSNYGYTF.

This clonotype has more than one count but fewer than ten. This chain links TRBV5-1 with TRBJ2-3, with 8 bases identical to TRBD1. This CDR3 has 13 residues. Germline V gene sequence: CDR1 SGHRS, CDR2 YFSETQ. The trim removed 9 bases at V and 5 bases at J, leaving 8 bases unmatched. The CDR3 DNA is TGCGCCACCAGGACAGGGACAGGAGATACGCAGTATTTT. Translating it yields CATRTGTGDTQYF.

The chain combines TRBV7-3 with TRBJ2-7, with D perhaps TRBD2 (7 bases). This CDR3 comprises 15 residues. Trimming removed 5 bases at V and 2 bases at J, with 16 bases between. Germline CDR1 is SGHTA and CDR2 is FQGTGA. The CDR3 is CASSRWGGGAYEQYF. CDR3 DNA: TGTGCCAGCAGCCGATGGGGGGGCGGTGCCTACGAGCAGTACTTC.

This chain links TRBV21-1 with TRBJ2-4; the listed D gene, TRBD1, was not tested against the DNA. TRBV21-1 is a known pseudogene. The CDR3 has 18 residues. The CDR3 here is CASSKGLKGPGVDNIQYF. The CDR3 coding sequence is TGTGCCAGCAGCAAAGGGTTAAAGGGGCCAGGGGTCGATAACATTCAGTACTTC.

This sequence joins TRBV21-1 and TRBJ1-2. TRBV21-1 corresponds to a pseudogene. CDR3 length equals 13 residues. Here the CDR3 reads CASSKLTVYGYTF. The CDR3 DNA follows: TGTGCCAGCAGCAAATTGACGGTCTATGGCTACACCTTC.

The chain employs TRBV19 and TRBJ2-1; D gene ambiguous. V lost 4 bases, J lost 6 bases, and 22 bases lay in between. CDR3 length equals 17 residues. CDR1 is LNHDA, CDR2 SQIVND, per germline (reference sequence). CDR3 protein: CASSRSPFAAPTNEQFF. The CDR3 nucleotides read TGTGCCAGTAGTAGGTCCCCGTTTGCAGCGCCGACCAATGAGCAGTTCTTC. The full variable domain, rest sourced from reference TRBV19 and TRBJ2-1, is DGGITQSPKYLFRKEGQNVTLSCEQNLNHDAMYWYRQDPGQGLRLIYYSQIVNDFQKGDIAEGYSVSREKKESFPLTVTSAQKNPTAFYLCASSRSPFAAPTNEQFFGPGTRLTVL.

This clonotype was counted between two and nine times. CDR3 residues: CSVSDRGVTGELFF. CDR3 DNA: TGCAGCGTTTCTGACAGGGGGGTCACCGGGGAGCTGTTTTTT. The chain combines TRBV29-1 with TRBJ2-2, with 9 bases matching TRBD1. J lost 4 bases, V lost 5 bases, and 5 bases had no gene match. Germline-derived CDR1 and CDR2 are SQVTM and ANQGSEA. This CDR3 has 14 residues.

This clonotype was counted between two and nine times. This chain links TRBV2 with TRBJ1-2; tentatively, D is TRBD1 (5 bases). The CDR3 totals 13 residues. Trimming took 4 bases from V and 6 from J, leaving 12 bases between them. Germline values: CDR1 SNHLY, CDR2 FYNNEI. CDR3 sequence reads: CASSVSGADGYTF. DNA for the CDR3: TGTGCCAGCAGTGTTTCTGGGGCTGATGGCTACACCTTC.

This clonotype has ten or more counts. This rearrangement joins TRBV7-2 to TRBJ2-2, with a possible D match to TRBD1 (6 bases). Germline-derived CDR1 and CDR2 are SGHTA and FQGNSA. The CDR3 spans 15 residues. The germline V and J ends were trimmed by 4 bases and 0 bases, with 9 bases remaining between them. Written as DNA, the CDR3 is TGTGCCAGCAGCTACGGGACATCGAACACCGGGGAGCTGTTTTTT. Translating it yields CASSYGTSNTGELFF.

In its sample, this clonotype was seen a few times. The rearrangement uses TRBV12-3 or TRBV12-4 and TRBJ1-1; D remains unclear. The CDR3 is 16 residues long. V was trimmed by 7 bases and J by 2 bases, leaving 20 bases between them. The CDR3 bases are TGTGCCAGCACCCAGCGGGAATTTCTTTCAAACACTGAAGCTTTCTTT. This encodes CASTQREFLSNTEAFF.